The sequence of this T cell receptor beta chain was determined in a study of T cells in Graves' hyperthyroidism and ophthalmopathy. The overall study: It was at initial diagnosis, before any treatment, that peripheral blood was collected. Whole-study findings and limits: Model predictions of ophthalmopathy came a median about six months before onset.

The trim removed 3 bases at V and 0 bases at J, leaving 9 bases unmatched. CDR3 length: 19 residues. Germline V lookup: CDR1 MNHEY, CDR2 SMNVEV (reference sequence). The study excluded patients with uncontrolled infection, other autoimmune disease, pregnancy or lactation. This clonotype has a count of ten or more. What it binds is unknown. The source material, RNA transcripts, was used to amplify TCR beta CDR3 regions. The TCR CDR3 was amplified in a first-round RT-PCR using the HTBI primer set. A single record per CDR3 protein comes from TCRdb applying MiXCR to the multiplex PCR reads. The sample yields over 550,000 distinct CDR3 sequences, 15% to 20% seen once.

The source material was blood. The rearrangement links TRBV27 to TRBJ2-1, with TRBD2 identical over 12 bases. The clonotype comes from a woman younger than 35 with Graves' hyperthyroidism. The CDR3 sequence is CASSFLGLAGWGSYNEQFF. DNA for the CDR3: TGTGCCAGCAGTTTCTTGGGACTAGCGGGTTGGGGCTCCTACAATGAGCAGTTCTTC.